A selection of T cell receptor beta chains follows, all from one sample in a study of cytomegalovirus exposure and HLA in healthy donors. Repertoires were generated with immunoSEQ multiplex PCR, while TCRdb's copy carries only in-frame clones and drops some. This sample yields some 130,000 clones, of which roughly four fifths are seen a single time; around 8.1% belongs to the top ten. Sequencing was performed on PBMCs. The receptors were sampled from a woman aged 45-65 years in good health and CMV-seropositive. Each CDR3 is given without its conserved first and last residue.

>TRBV29-1
SVEDPGDTKYGYT
>TRBV2
ASSEIRNTGELF
>TRBV7-9
ASSLGVLAGGEQY
>TRBV5-1
ASSLAPTGDTEAF
>TRBV11-2
ASSAHRGEAF
>TRBV30
AWNGELNQPQH
>TRBV27
ASSRNSEQF
>TRBV28
ASGPLGTGNQPQH
>TRBV9
ASSTRGTAQETQY
>TRBV5-1
ASSLRLAGTSTDTQY
>TRBV7-8
ASSLSTGGLNEQF
>TRBV16
ASAGRGELF
>TRBV7-2
ASSLRLAGQDEQF
>TRBV2
ASSRDRQSYEQY
>TRBV19
ASSMGLFGYEQY
>TRBV5-8
ASSPGLAGGGEQF
>TRBV7-9
ASSSTGYEQY
>TRBV4-3
ASSPIWTSAGELF
>TRBV6-1
ASSRGPGNTIY
>TRBV25-1
ASSESGTGDQPQH
>TRBV7-6
ASRLGTGRYNEQF
>TRBV30
AWSWESSQY
>TRBV7-9
ASSYFLGDGYT
>TRBV7-9
ASSRAGLGTTQY
>TRBV7-8
ASSPQLDRGTDTQY
>TRBV5-6
ASSSQGWNTEAF
>TRBV7-2
ASSLAGRSYEQY
>TRBV28
AIARGHGYT
>TRBV28
ASSPGQGDTYEQY
>TRBV28
ASSPGTGGLFGVSEQF
>TRBV7-9
ASSLLYNEQF
>TRBV5-8
ASSPGTSGADTQY
>TRBV7-2
ASSLGGRWDTEAF
>TRBV10-1
ASSEGQGLPYEQY
>TRBV1
TSSQGDRPDQPQH
>TRBV14
ASSRIQPQAVGSEQF
>TRBV13
ASSLNPDRVNTEAF
>TRBV28
ASSLGLGSGNTIY
>TRBV2
ASSPITGSTGELF
>TRBV4-1
ASSQGYRGMAF
>TRBV7-8
ASSFRAKEQGPDRFTYEQY
>TRBV7-2
ASSPPRVNTEAF
>TRBV2
ASSDWLEYSAETQY
>TRBV15
ATSREQAMNTEAF
>TRBV4-1
ASSRGGLGETQY
>TRBV6-5
ASSYSTGDSYEQY
>TRBV11-3
ASSLDGESYEQY